The subject of this entry is one TCR beta chain. The antigen remains unidentified. This specimen belongs to a study of identical twins. Deletions cut 1 base from V and 3 bases from J, with 13 bases between. Germline CDR1 is DFQATT and CDR2 is SNEGSKA (reference sequence). The CDR3 is made up of 14 amino acids. Study-wide results and limits: Abundant beta clonotypes from cord blood bore fewer insertions; memory repertoires lacked this pattern. Possibly, invariant MAIT and iNKT cells partly confounded zero-insertion analyses. Beta out-of-frame sequences showed weaker excess twin sharing.

TCRdb reprocessed the 5' RACE reads with MiXCR, giving one entry per CDR3 protein. The sample includes 1.5 million to 2 million distinct CDR3 sequences, less than 35% of them seen just once. Healthy Caucasians supplied all donations. The sample was cord blood. The V call is TRBV20-1, the J call TRBJ2-7; D is possibly TRBD2 (5 bases). The TCR was taken from a newborn girl in good health. The CDR3 DNA reads TGCAGTGCTAGAGGAATTCATGGAGGCTACGAGCAGTACTTC. This translates into CSARGIHGGYEQYF.